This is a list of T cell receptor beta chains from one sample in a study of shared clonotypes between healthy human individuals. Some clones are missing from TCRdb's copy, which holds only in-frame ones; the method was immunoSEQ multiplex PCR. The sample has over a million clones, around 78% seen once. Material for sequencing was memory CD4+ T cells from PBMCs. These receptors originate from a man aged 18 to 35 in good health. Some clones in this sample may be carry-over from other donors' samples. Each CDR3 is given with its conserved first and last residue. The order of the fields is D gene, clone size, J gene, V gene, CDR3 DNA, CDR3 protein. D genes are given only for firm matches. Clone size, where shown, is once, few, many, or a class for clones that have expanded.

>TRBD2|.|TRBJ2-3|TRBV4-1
TGCGCCAGCAGCCAACGGACTAGGGGTAACACAGATACGCAGTATTTT
CASSQRTRGNTDTQYF
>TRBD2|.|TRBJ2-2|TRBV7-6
TGTGCCAGCCGCCGGGGACTAGCGGGAGGGGGGGAGCTGTTTTTT
CASRRGLAGGGELFF
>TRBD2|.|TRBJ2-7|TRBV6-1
TGTGCCAGCAGGACAGCGGGACTCTCCTACGAGCAGTACTTC
CASRTAGLSYEQYF
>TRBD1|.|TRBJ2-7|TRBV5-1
TGCGCCAGCAGCTTAAGGACAGGGTACGAGCAGTACTTC
CASSLRTGYEQYF
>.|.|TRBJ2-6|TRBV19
TGTGCCAGTAGACTGCCGGGGCTAACTTCTGGGGCCAACGTCCTGACTTTC
CASRLPGLTSGANVLTF
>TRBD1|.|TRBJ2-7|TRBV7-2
TGTGCCAGCAGCCTCCAACTAGGGGGCGTTTACGAGCAGTACTTC
CASSLQLGGVYEQYF
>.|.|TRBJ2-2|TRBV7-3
TGTGCCAGCAGCTTCGGTCCCCGGACAGCCGGGGAGCTGTTTTTT
CASSFGPRTAGELFF
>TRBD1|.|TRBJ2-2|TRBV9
TGTGCCAGCAGCGAGAGGGGGCCGAACACCGGGGAGCTGTTTTTT
CASSERGPNTGELFF
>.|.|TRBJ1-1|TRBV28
TGTGCCAGCCTGAGCCGGACAGAGAACACTGAAGCTTTCTTT
CASLSRTENTEAFF
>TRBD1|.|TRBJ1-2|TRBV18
TGTGCCAGCTCACCGGGACAGGGGGTAGCTAACTATGGCTACACCTTC
CASSPGQGVANYGYTF
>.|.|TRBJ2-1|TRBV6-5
TGTGCCAGCAGGACTTGGGGTGAGCAGTTCTTC
CASRTWGEQFF
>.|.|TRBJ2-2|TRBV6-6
TGTGCCAGCAGAAGGGGGGGACAGCCAACCGGGGAGCTGTTTTTT
CASRRGGQPTGELFF
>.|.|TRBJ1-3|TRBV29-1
TGCAGCGTTGTCAGCGGAAACACCATATATTTT
CSVVSGNTIYF
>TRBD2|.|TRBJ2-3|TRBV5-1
TGCGCCAGCAGCGTGGGGACTAGCGGCTTCACAGATACGCAGTATTTT
CASSVGTSGFTDTQYF
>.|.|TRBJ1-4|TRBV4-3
TGCGCCAGCAGCACGGGATGGGTTGAAAAACTGTTTTTT
CASSTGWVEKLFF
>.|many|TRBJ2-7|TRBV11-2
TGTGCCAGCAGCACGGGGACCGCCGTGTCCTACGAGCAGTACTTC
CASSTGTAVSYEQYF
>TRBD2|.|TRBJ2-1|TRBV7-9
TGTGCCAGCAGCTTAGGGGCGGGAGGCCTCGAGCAGTTCTTC
CASSLGAGGLEQFF
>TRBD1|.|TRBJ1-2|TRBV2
TGTGCCAGCAGTGCCAGGGACAGGCTCTATGGCTACACCTTC
CASSARDRLYGYTF
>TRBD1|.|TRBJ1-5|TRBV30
TGTGCCTCGTGCCCAGGGGGCGGAGGTCAGCCCCAGCATTTT
CASCPGGGGQPQHF
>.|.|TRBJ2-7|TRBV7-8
TGTGCCAGCAGCTTCGGACGGAACTACGAGCAGTACTTC
CASSFGRNYEQYF
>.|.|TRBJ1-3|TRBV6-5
TGTGCCAGCAGTTCCCGGCAGCTAATTACTGGAAACACCATATATTTT
CASSSRQLITGNTIYF
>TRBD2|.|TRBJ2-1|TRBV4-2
TGTGCCAGCAGCCTCGGACTAGCGGGAGAGATGAGCTCCTACAATGAGCAGTTCTTC
CASSLGLAGEMSSYNEQFF
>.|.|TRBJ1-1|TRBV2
TGTGCCAGCATCGCCGACGGGTACACTGAAGCTTTCTTT
CASIADGYTEAFF
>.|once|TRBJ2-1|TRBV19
TGTGCCAGTAGTATAAACGTCGGGACAGAGCAGTTCTTC
CASSINVGTEQFF
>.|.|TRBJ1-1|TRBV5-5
TGTGCCAGCAGTTTTGTCCCAGGGACTGAAGCTTTCTTT
CASSFVPGTEAFF
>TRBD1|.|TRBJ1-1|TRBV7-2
TGTGCCAGCAGCTTAGTTGGACAGGGTGGTGAAGCTTTCTTT
CASSLVGQGGEAFF
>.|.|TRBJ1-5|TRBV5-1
TGCGCCAGCAGCGAAGCAGGGGGCAATCAGCCCCAGCATTTT
CASSEAGGNQPQHF
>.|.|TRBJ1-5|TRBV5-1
TGCGCCAGCAGCTTGGGGGCAGGGGATCAGCCCCAGCATTTT
CASSLGAGDQPQHF
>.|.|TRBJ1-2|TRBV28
TGTGCCAGCAGCCTGGCTAGGGCGGGCTATGGCTACACCTTC
CASSLARAGYGYTF
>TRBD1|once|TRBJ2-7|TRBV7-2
TGTGCCAGCAGCACGGGACAGGGGGCCAGGTACGAGCAGTACTTC
CASSTGQGARYEQYF
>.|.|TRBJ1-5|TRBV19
TGTGCCAGTAGACTATGGCAGGGAAATCAGCCCCAGCATTTT
CASRLWQGNQPQHF
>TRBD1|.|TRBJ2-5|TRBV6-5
TGTGCCAGCCGGGGGACAGGAGAAGAGACCCAGTACTTC
CASRGTGEETQYF
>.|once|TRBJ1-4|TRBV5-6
TGTGCCAGCAGCTTGGAACACCATAATGAAAAACTGTTTTTT
CASSLEHHNEKLFF
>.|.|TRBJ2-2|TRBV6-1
TGTGCCAGCAGTGAACCAGGGGCCACCGGGGAGCTGTTTTTT
CASSEPGATGELFF
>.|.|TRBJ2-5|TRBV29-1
TGCAGCGTTGAAGGTGGCCTCCAAGAGACCCAGTACTTC
CSVEGGLQETQYF
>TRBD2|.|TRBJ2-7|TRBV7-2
TGTGCCAGCAGCTTCGCAACCGGGACTAGTGGTTCCGAGCAGTACTTC
CASSFATGTSGSEQYF
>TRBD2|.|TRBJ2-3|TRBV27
TGTGCCAGCAGTTTATCCGGGGGGATACCAGATACGCAGTATTTT
CASSLSGGIPDTQYF
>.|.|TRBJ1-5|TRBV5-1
TGCGCCAGCAGCCCCCTGAGCAATCAGCCCCAGCATTTT
CASSPLSNQPQHF
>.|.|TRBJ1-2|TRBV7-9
TGTGCCAGCAGCCCCGGCAACTATGGCTACACCTTC
CASSPGNYGYTF
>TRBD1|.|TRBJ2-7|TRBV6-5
TGTGCCAGCAGTCAGAGACAGGGGTTCTACGAGCAGTACTTC
CASSQRQGFYEQYF
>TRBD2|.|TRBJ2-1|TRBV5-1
TGCGCCAGCAGCGATCCAAGCGGGGCTTACAATGAGCAGTTCTTC
CASSDPSGAYNEQFF
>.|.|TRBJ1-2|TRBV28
TGTGCCAGCAGTTTATGGGGGGCGGGTGGCTATGGCTACACCTTC
CASSLWGAGGYGYTF
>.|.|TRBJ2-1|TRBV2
TGTGCCAGCAGCCTACTAGGACTGGGTGAGCAGTTCTTC
CASSLLGLGEQFF
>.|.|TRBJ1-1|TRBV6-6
TGTGCCAGCAGACCACCCGGGGGGGTAAACACTGAAGCTTTCTTT
CASRPPGGVNTEAFF
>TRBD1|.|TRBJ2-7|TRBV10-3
TGTGCCATCAGCACCGGGGACAGGGGGCCTGGGGAGCAGTACTTC
CAISTGDRGPGEQYF
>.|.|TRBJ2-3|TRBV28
TGTGCCACCTACTCTGTCCGGGATACGCAGTATTTT
CATYSVRDTQYF
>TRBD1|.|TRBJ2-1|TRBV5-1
TGCGCCAGCAGCCTGGACAGGGGAGCGGGATGGAATGAGCAGTTCTTC
CASSLDRGAGWNEQFF
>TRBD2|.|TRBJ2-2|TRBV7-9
TGTGCCAGCAGTCCCGGACTTCTCGGGAGGCGAAACACCGGGGAGCTGTTTTTT
CASSPGLLGRRNTGELFF
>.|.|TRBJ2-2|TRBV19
TGTGCCAGTAGTATAGGGGGGAGTTTGAACACCGGGGAGCTGTTTTTT
CASSIGGSLNTGELFF
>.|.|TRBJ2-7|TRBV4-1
TGCGCCAGCAGCCAAGAGGAAGGCAGGGGTAACGAGCAGTACTTC
CASSQEEGRGNEQYF
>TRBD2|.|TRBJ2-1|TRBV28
TGTGCCAGCAGTCTCGGGAGGAGGGCGGGCTCTTACAATGAGCAGTTCTTC
CASSLGRRAGSYNEQFF
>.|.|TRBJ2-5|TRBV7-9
TGTGCCAGCGATCGATTGGGGGAGACCCAGTACTTC
CASDRLGETQYF
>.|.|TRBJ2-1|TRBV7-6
TGTGCCAGCAGCCTAAACACTGCGGGGTACAATGAGCAGTTCTTC
CASSLNTAGYNEQFF
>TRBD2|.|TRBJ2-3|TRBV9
TGTGCCAGCAGCGTAAGGGCTAGCGGGAGGGGCACAGATACGCAGTATTTT
CASSVRASGRGTDTQYF
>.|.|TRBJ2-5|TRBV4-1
TGCGCCAGCAGCCGCATCCCGCCGGGGACCCAGTACTTC
CASSRIPPGTQYF
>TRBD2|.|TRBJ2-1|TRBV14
TGTGCCAGCAGCCCCAACCCTAGCGGGAGGGCTAATGAGCAGTTCTTC
CASSPNPSGRANEQFF
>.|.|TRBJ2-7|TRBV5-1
TGCGCCAGCAGCAATGTAGGGGCGGGGGCGCCTCTACTCTACGAGCAGTACTTC
CASSNVGAGAPLLYEQYF
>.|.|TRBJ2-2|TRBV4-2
TGTGCCAGCAGCAAGGGACTTACCGTTCCTACCGGGGAGCTGTTTTTT
CASSKGLTVPTGELFF
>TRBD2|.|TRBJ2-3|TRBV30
TGTGCCTGGAAGGTGGCTAGCGGGAGAGGAGCAGATACGCAGTATTTT
CAWKVASGRGADTQYF
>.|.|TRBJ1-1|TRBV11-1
TGTGCCAGCAGCTTAGGGTTTACAACGAACACTGAAGCTTTCTTT
CASSLGFTTNTEAFF